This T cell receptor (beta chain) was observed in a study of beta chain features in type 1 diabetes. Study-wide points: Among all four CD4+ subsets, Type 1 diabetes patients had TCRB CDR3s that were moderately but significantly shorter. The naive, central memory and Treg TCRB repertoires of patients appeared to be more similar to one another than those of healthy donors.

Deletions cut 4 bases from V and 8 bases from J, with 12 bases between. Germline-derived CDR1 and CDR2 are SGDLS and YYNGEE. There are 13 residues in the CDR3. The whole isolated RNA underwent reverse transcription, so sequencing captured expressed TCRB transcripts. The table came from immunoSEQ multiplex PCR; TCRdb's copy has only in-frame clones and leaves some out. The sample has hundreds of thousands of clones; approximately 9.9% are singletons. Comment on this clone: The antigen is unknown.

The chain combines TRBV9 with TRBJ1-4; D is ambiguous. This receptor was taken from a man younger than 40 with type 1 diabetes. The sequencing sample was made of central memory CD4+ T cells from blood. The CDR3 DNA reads TGTGCCAGCAGCACGAGTCCGGGGGAAAAACTGTTTTTT. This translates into CASSTSPGEKLFF.